This T cell receptor (beta chain) was identified in a study of CD8 T cells in Susac syndrome (dated by TCRdb to between 2017 and 2020). At the level of the whole study: Whether CD8+ T cell activation and differentiation in Susac syndrome was antigen driven was tested using repertoire sequencing.

What the work shows at the level of the full study, not this receptor alone: The study acknowledged that relatively few individuals were included in the TCR sequencing and HLA analysis.

Peripheral blood CD8+ and CD4+ T cells from healthy donors, Susac syndrome patients and multiple sclerosis patients were profiled using high-throughput TCR beta sequencing. The healthy donors served as controls matched for age and sex. CD8+ TEMRA cells were enriched by FACS, while bulk CD8+ and CD4+ T cells were purified by magnetic negative isolation. Blood was drawn into EDTA tubes, processed within 24 hours, and PBMCs were isolated by density gradient centrifugation. PBMCs intended for TCR sequencing were frozen in liquid nitrogen and were later thawed in a 37 degrees C water bath. The sorted or isolated CD4+, CD8+ and CD8+ TEMRA cells had a purity of 90% or higher. RNA was extracted using the RNeasy kit, and roughly 0.5 to 1 microgram was reverse transcribed with random hexamers. TCR beta CDR3 regions were amplified with the immunoSEQ multiplex PCR assay covering 54 Vbeta and 13 Jbeta segments. PCR amplification bias was corrected by using a synthetic template baseline for primer optimization and computational correction. As for the authors' bioinformatics: Reads were annotated to V, D and J genes according to IMGT and were analyzed with immunoSEQ Analyzer, with only productive sequences retained. Clonality was computed as one minus Shannon entropy normalized by log2 of the number of productive unique sequences. Public and private clones were assessed among the 100 most prevalent clones of each patient and control. Clones were defined as Susac-specific if absent from the healthy and MS cohorts, from 1052 published viral clones and from other ImmuneACCESS disease sequences. TCRdb handled the public reads itself, with Q25 trimming in fastp and clone calling in MiXCR, and kept productive beta chains. Each entry merges the rows of one CDR3 protein and shows their most common DNA and genes. TCRdb, not the original authors, processed these V and J calls. This sample comprises some 180,000 distinct CDR3 sequences, about 95% of them detected only once. The top ten clones comprise 0.08% to 0.11% of the sample.

As for this clonotype: Its antigen has not been determined. Base qualities were left out, and no much larger clone turns up one base away.

The germline V gene encodes CDR1 MDHEN and CDR2 SYDVKM. Its CDR3 holds 14 amino acids, cysteine through phenylalanine. Only CDR3 DNA is held: 42 bases, read in frame from base 1. The germline ends are 18 bases apart after V is trimmed by 11 bases and J by 4 bases. Specimen: CD4+ T cells from PBMCs. This TCR was sampled from a human donor in good health. The sequence is built from TRBV28 and TRBJ2-1, with the D gene uncertain. The sequenced DNA: TGTGCCGGGAAAGGATCTGGAACATACAATGAGCAGTTCTTC. It specifies CAGKGSGTYNEQFF.